The T cell receptor (beta chain) described here comes from a study of blood T cell repertoires in COVID-19. This CDR3 comprises 16 residues. V shed 2 bases and J 8 bases; nucleotides not matched to a gene: 5. CDR1 and CDR2 from the germline V gene are MNHEY and SVGAGI. TCRdb's table, derived via immunoSEQ multiplex PCR, lists solely in-frame clones and lacks some. Of about 61,000 clones listed, roughly 90% are singletons. The chain has TRBV6-5 and TRBJ2-1; 14 positions agree with TRBD2. The sequenced material came from peripheral blood. The TCR was taken from a woman between 45 and 65 years old with active or convalescent COVID-19. The CDR3 region is CASSYRLAGGWDEQFF. CDR3 coding DNA: TGTGCCAGCAGTTACCGACTAGCGGGAGGGTGGGATGAGCAGTTCTTC.